The 30 T cell receptor beta chains below were found in one sample sequenced in a study of blood T cell repertoires in COVID-19. Libraries were prepared by immunoSEQ multiplex PCR; TCRdb keeps only in-frame clonotypes and omits some of them. The repertoire holds 210,000 or so clones, almost 85% seen once, with around 7.3% in the top ten. The sequencing input was peripheral blood. Receptors originate from a woman aged 45-65 years with active or convalescent COVID-19.

The V call is TRBV27, the J call TRBJ1-6; 7 bases line up with TRBD1. Germline lookup yields CDR1 MNHEY and CDR2 SMNVEV (reference sequence). J gave up 6 bases and V 5 bases, and 7 bases lay outside the gene matches. This CDR3 spans 15 amino acids. CDR3 sequence (DNA): TGTGCCAGCAGTCTCACAGGGGCAGGTAATTCACCCCTCCACTTT. It yields the protein CASSLTGAGNSPLHF.

The chain links TRBV7-9 to TRBJ2-1, with TRBD2 matching 8 bases. Losses at the gene ends were 2 bases for V and 0 bases for J; bases not matched to a gene: 9. Germline V gene data show CDR1 as SEHNR and CDR2 as FQNEAQ (reference sequence). This CDR3 is 18 amino acids long. The CDR3 is CASSLTKLAGSSYNEQFF. CDR3 DNA sequence: TGTGCCAGCAGCTTAACAAAATTAGCGGGGAGCTCCTACAATGAGCAGTTCTTC. Supplemented by reference TRBV7-9 and TRBJ2-1, the full variable domain reads DTGVSQNPRHKITKRGQNVTFRCDPISEHNRLYWYRQTLGQGPEFLTYFQNEAQLEKSRLLSDRFSAERPKGSFSTLEIQRTEQGDSAMYLCASSLTKLAGSSYNEQFFGPGTRLTVL.

The chain couples TRBV11-2 to TRBJ2-3; tentative D call: TRBD2 (7 bases). V lost 3 bases, J lost 5 bases, and 21 bases lay in between. Looked up from germline, CDR1 is SGHAT and CDR2 is FQNNGV. CDR3 size: 17 residues. The CDR3 spells CASSFLSSGGGEDTQYF. The DNA for the CDR3 is TGTGCCAGCAGCTTTTTGTCTAGCGGAGGGGGGGAAGATACGCAGTATTTT.

This rearrangement joins TRBV5-1 to TRBJ2-1; D is uncertain. Germline V gene sequence: CDR1 SGHRS, CDR2 YFSETQ. Trimming took 2 bases from V and 7 from J, leaving 7 bases between them. The length of the CDR3 is 12 residues. The CDR3 reads CASSFPGNEQFF. For the CDR3, the DNA is TGCGCCAGCAGCTTCCCAGGAAATGAGCAGTTCTTC.

The chain carries TRBV5-1 and TRBJ2-7, with 8 positions matching TRBD1. V shed 6 bases, J shed 1 base, and the junction held 6 bases outside the gene matches. The CDR3 length is 14 residues. Looked up from germline, CDR1 is SGHRS and CDR2 is YFSETQ. The CDR3 loop reads CASTRQGPSYEQYF. As DNA, the CDR3 is TGCGCCAGCACCCGACAGGGGCCTTCCTACGAGCAGTACTTC. Drawing the rest from reference TRBV5-1 and TRBJ2-7, the complete variable domain is KAGVTQTPRYLIKTRGQQVTLSCSPISGHRSVSWYQQTPGQGLQFLFEYFSETQRNKGNFPGRFSGRQFSNSRSEMNVSTLELGDSALYLCASTRQGPSYEQYFGPGTRLTVT.

V and J are TRBV21-1 and TRBJ1-2. TRBV21-1 has pseudogene status. This CDR3 is built from 14 residues. CDR3 protein: CASSPKVEGHGYTF. The CDR3 bases are TGTGCCAGCAGCCCCAAGGTGGAGGGCCATGGCTACACCTTC.

The rearrangement joins TRBV11-2 to TRBJ2-2, with a possible D match to TRBD2 (6 bases). This CDR3 contains 17 residues. Trimming left V 4 bases short and J 3 bases short, with 18 bases between. The germline V gene encodes CDR1 SGHAT and CDR2 FQNNGV. The CDR3 protein is CASSSPREKRYTGELFF. The CDR3 bases are TGTGCCAGCAGCTCCCCCCGGGAGAAGCGATACACCGGGGAGCTGTTTTTT. The full variable domain, in which reference TRBV11-2 and TRBJ2-2 provide the parts outside the CDR3, is EAGVAQSPRYKIIEKRQSVAFWCNPISGHATLYWYQQILGQGPKLLIQFQNNGVVDDSQLPKDRFSAERLKGVDSTLKIQPAKLEDSAVYLCASSSPREKRYTGELFFGEGSRLTVL.

This rearrangement joins TRBV7-2 to TRBJ1-2; 7 bases line up with TRBD1. V trimming: 0 bases; J trimming: 2 bases; junction bases outside the gene matches: 3. In germline, CDR1 is SGHTA, CDR2 FQGNSA. This CDR3 has 15 amino acids. CDR3 sequence: CASSLAGQQNYGYTF. In nucleotides, the CDR3 is TGTGCCAGCAGCTTAGCGGGACAGCAGAACTATGGCTACACCTTC.

The gene calls are TRBV5-6 and TRBJ1-1; no firm D call. Germline CDR1 SGHDT, CDR2 YYEEEE. The V and J ends lost 0 bases and 2 bases respectively, with 5 bases between them. This CDR3 comprises 13 residues. CDR3: CASSLAVNTEAFF. In DNA, the CDR3 is TGTGCCAGCAGCTTGGCAGTTAACACTGAAGCTTTCTTT.

This clone was picked up a small number of times. The junction does not match germline at one end; this may be a read error. The rearrangement joins TRBV7-6 to TRBJ2-7; 7 bases align to TRBD1. Germline lookup yields CDR1 SGHVS and CDR2 FNYEAQ. The CDR3 length is 15 residues. The CDR3 region is CASSEYRGTSSEQYF. The CDR3 nucleotides read TGTGCCAGCAGCGAATACAGGGGAACGTCCTCCGAGCAGTACTTC.

The chain joins TRBV5-4 to TRBJ1-2, with 7 nucleotides matching TRBD1. Germline V gives CDR1 SGHNT, CDR2 YYREEE (reference sequence). V was clipped by 5 bases and J by 8 bases; unmatched bases: 9. CDR3 length equals 13 residues. The CDR3, as DNA: TGTGCCAGCAGGTTCCAGGGGGGTAGCGGCTACACCTTC. Protein: CASRFQGGSGYTF.

The genes are TRBV11-2 and TRBJ2-5, with 7 bases matching TRBD1. This CDR3 contains 13 residues. Germline CDR1 and CDR2: SGHAT and FQNNGV. Trimming took 4 bases from V and 4 from J; bases not matched to a gene: 3. The CDR3 spells CASSSGTAETQYF. CDR3 coding DNA: TGTGCCAGCAGCTCCGGGACAGCAGAGACCCAGTACTTC.

This clone showed up just once. The gene calls are TRBV5-6 and TRBJ1-3; a possible D gene is TRBD1 (6 bases). V dropped 1 base and J dropped 0 bases, with 11 bases sitting between them. Looked up from germline, CDR1 is SGHDT and CDR2 is YYEEEE. CDR3 length equals 16 residues. The CDR3, as DNA: TGTGCCAGCAGCTTGAGGGGACATCACTCTGGAAACACCATATATTTT. Its protein is CASSLRGHHSGNTIYF.

The chain is built from TRBV5-6 and TRBJ2-7; TRBD2 agrees at 7 bases. Germline V gives CDR1 SGHDT, CDR2 YYEEEE. Trimming took 4 bases from V and 2 from J; bases not matched to a gene: 12. There are 16 residues in the CDR3. The chain's CDR3 is CASSGTQRDFTYEQYF. The CDR3, as DNA: TGTGCCAGCAGCGGAACCCAGCGGGACTTTACCTACGAGCAGTACTTC.

The gene calls are TRBV7-2 and TRBJ1-3, with D maybe TRBD1 (5 bases). The CDR3 loop spans 13 amino acids. Germline-derived CDR1 and CDR2 are SGHTA and FQGNSA. Trimming shortened V by 5 bases and J by 3 bases, and 8 bases separated the two germline ends. This CDR3 is CASSIRGGNTIYF. The CDR3 region has the DNA TGTGCCAGCAGCATAAGGGGTGGAAACACCATATATTTT.

The rearrangement joins TRBV28 to TRBJ2-7, with TRBD2 matching 8 bases. Trimming cost V 6 bases and J 0 bases; bases outside gene matches: 10. Germline CDR1 reads MDHEN; CDR2 reads SYDVKM. The length of the CDR3 is 16 residues. CDR3 amino acids: CASRPRLARSSYEQYF. The CDR3 region has the DNA TGTGCCAGCAGACCTAGACTAGCGCGAAGCTCCTACGAGCAGTACTTC.

At least ten counts were recorded for this clone. V gene TRBV7-9 combines with J gene TRBJ2-1; 7 nucleotides match TRBD2. Trimming took 4 bases from V and 6 from J; bases not matched to a gene: 6. The V gene's germline CDR1 is SEHNR and CDR2 FQNEAQ (reference sequence). CDR3 length equals 14 residues. CDR3 DNA sequence: TGTGCCAGCAGCTCACCGAGCGGGGTCAATGAGCAGTTCTTC. This encodes CASSSPSGVNEQFF.

The DNA of the CDR3 is TGCGCCAGTCGGCAGGGGGATGAAAAACTGTTTTTT. Protein sequence: CASRQGDEKLFF. V and J are TRBV4-1 and TRBJ1-4, with 7 nucleotides matching TRBD1. The CDR3 is made up of 12 amino acids. The J segment lost 6 bases and the V segment lost 9 bases, leaving 4 bases of the junction unmatched. Germline V gene sequence: CDR1 MGHRA, CDR2 YSYEKL.

This clone was detected only a few times. The chain recombines TRBV19 with TRBJ1-1, with 7 bases that match TRBD1. The J segment lost 1 base and the V segment lost 3 bases, leaving 2 bases of the junction unmatched. CDR1 LNHDA and CDR2 SQIVND come from the germline V gene (reference sequence). This CDR3 has 14 amino acids. The CDR3 is CASSIGTENTEAFF. CDR3 DNA sequence: TGTGCCAGTAGTATTGGGACAGAGAACACTGAAGCTTTCTTT.

The chain carries TRBV15 and TRBJ2-1; TRBD2 might be the D (6 bases). The CDR3 is 17 residues long. Trimming removed 0 bases from V and 4 bases from J, with 16 bases in between. From germline, CDR1 is LNHNV and CDR2 YYDKDF (reference sequence). This CDR3 is CATSRDRGSTRYNEQFF. CDR3 DNA sequence: TGTGCCACCAGCAGAGACCGGGGGTCCACGAGGTACAATGAGCAGTTCTTC. The full variable domain, rest sourced from reference TRBV15 and TRBJ2-1, is DAMVIQNPRYQVTQFGKPVTLSCSQTLNHNVMYWYQQKSSQAPKLLFHYYDKDFNNEADTPDNFQSRRPNTSFCFLDIRSPGLGDTAMYLCATSRDRGSTRYNEQFFGPGTRLTVL.

The rearrangement links TRBV28 to TRBJ1-2; tentatively, D is TRBD1 (6 bases). The V end lost 6 bases, the J end lost 2 bases, and 13 bases lay between the germline ends. The CDR3 is 14 amino acids. Looked up from germline, CDR1 is MDHEN and CDR2 is SYDVKM. In DNA form, the CDR3 reads TGTGCCAGCAGCACGCCGGACAGAAACTATGGCTACACCTTC. It codes for CASSTPDRNYGYTF.

V and J are TRBV5-5 and TRBJ1-5; 7 bases map to TRBD1. The V segment lost 4 bases and the J segment 2 bases; nucleotides outside the gene matches: 12. The CDR3 totals 17 residues. Germline values: CDR1 SGHKS, CDR2 YYEKEE (reference sequence). The CDR3 DNA is TGTGCCAGCAGCGACAATATAGGGGGCTCCGGCAATCAGCCCCAGCATTTT. This translates into CASSDNIGGSGNQPQHF.

This chain uses TRBV2 with TRBJ1-6; tentative D call: TRBD1 (6 bases). Germline lookup yields CDR1 SNHLY and CDR2 FYNNEI. CDR3 length: 14 amino acids. Trimming cost V 6 bases and J 14 bases, with 20 bases left between them. As DNA, the CDR3 is TGTGCCAGCAGCGATACTCCGGCGAGGGGGTCCCTCCACTTT. The encoded protein is CASSDTPARGSLHF. Based on the CDR3 plus reference TRBV2 and TRBJ1-6, the full variable domain is EPEVTQTPSHQVTQMGQEVILRCVPISNHLYFYWYRQILGQKVEFLVSFYNNEISEKSEIFDDQFSVERPDGSNFTLKIRSTKLEDSAMYFCASSDTPARGSLHFGNGTRLTVT.

The chain uses TRBV7-2 and TRBJ1-2, with D perhaps TRBD1 (6 bases). The CDR3 is 14 amino acids. The germline CDR1 and CDR2 sequences are SGHTA and FQGNSA. V lost 5 bases to trimming and J lost 5 bases, with 15 bases between them. DNA of the CDR3: TGTGCCAGCAGCCCAGCTACAGGGATTTATGGCTACACCTTC. Amino acids: CASSPATGIYGYTF.

The genes are TRBV7-2 and TRBJ2-7; TRBD1 aligns across 7 bases. With 5 bases clipped from V and 2 bases from J, the junction kept 9 bases outside the gene matches. The CDR3 is 15 residues long. Germline CDR1 and CDR2: SGHTA and FQGNSA. CDR3 sequence: CASSPLGQPTYEQYF. The CDR3 DNA is TGTGCCAGCAGCCCTCTGGGACAGCCCACCTACGAGCAGTACTTC.

The rearrangement links TRBV27 to TRBJ1-2, with 8 bases identical to TRBD1. This CDR3 is 14 amino acids long. Germline loops: CDR1 MNHEY, CDR2 SMNVEV (reference sequence). V shed 6 bases and J 8 bases; nucleotides not matched to a gene: 11. The CDR3 DNA reads as TGTGCCAGCAGACTGGGAACAGGGACAGGAGGCTACACCTTC. Protein product: CASRLGTGTGGYTF.

This chain uses TRBV28 with TRBJ2-1; TRBD1 agrees at 7 bases. Germline V gene data show CDR1 as MDHEN and CDR2 as SYDVKM. V lost 3 bases and J lost 2; bases outside the gene matches: 4. CDR3 size: 15 residues. The CDR3 region is CASSFKGATYNEQFF. The CDR3 DNA reads as TGTGCCAGCAGTTTTAAGGGGGCGACCTACAATGAGCAGTTCTTC. The whole variable domain, filled in from reference TRBV28 and TRBJ2-1, reads DVKVTQSSRYLVKRTGEKVFLECVQDMDHENMFWYRQDPGLGLRLIYFSYDVKMKEKGDIPEGYSVSREKKERFSLILESASTNQTSMYLCASSFKGATYNEQFFGPGTRLTVL.

This chain joins TRBV3-1 (or the pseudogene TRBV3-2) and TRBJ2-3, with 8 bases matching TRBD1. J was trimmed by 14 bases and V by 0 bases; bases with no gene match: 7. Germline V gene sequence: CDR1 LGHDT, CDR2 YNNKEL (reference sequence). The CDR3 contains 13 residues. The CDR3 sequence is CASSQDSQGGRYF. DNA for the CDR3: TGTGCCAGCAGCCAAGACTCACAGGGGGGACGGTATTTT.

This clone was recorded only once. The rearrangement joins TRBV5-4 to TRBJ1-4; D is perhaps TRBD1 (5 bases). Trimming stripped 1 base from V and 5 bases from J, with 12 bases between. The CDR3 loop spans 15 amino acids. Germline assignment: CDR1 SGHNT and CDR2 YYREEE (reference sequence). CDR3 in amino acids: CASSLPTGDNEKLFF. The CDR3 DNA follows: TGTGCCAGCAGCTTGCCCACGGGGGACAATGAAAAACTGTTTTTT.

This chain connects TRBV7-3 to TRBJ2-3; TRBD2 agrees at 8 bases. CDR3 size: 16 residues. V dropped 1 base and J dropped 2; count of bases not matched to a gene: 5. CDR1 is SGHTA and CDR2 is FQGTGA in the germline V gene. Here the CDR3 reads CASSLMGLGSTDTQYF. The CDR3 nucleotides read TGTGCCAGCAGCTTAATGGGACTAGGCTCCACAGATACGCAGTATTTT. The entire variable domain, with the rest obtained from reference TRBV7-3 and TRBJ2-3, is as follows: GAGVSQTPSNKVTEKGKYVELRCDPISGHTALYWYRQSLGQGPEFLIYFQGTGAADDSGLPNDRFFAVRPEGSVSTLKIQRTERGDSAVYLCASSLMGLGSTDTQYFGPGTRLTVL.